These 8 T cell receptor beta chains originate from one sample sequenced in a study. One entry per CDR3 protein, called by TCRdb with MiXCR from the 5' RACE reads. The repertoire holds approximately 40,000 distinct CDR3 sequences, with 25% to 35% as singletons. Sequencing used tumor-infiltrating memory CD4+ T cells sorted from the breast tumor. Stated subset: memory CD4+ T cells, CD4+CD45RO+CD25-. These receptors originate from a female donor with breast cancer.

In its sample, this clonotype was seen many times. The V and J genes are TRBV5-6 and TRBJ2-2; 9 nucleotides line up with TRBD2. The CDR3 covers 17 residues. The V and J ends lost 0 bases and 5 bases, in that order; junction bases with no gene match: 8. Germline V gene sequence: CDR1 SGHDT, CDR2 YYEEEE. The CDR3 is CASSLASGDWETGELFF. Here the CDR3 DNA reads TGTGCCAGCAGCTTGGCTAGCGGGGACTGGGAGACCGGGGAGCTGTTTTTT.

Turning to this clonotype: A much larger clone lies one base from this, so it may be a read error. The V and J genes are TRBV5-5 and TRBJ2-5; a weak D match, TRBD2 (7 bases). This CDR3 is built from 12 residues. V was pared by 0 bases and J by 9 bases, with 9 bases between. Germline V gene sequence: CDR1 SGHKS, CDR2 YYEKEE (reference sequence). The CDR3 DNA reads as TGTGCCAGCAGCTTGGAGGGGGGGGCCCAGTACTTC. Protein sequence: CASSLEGGAQYF.

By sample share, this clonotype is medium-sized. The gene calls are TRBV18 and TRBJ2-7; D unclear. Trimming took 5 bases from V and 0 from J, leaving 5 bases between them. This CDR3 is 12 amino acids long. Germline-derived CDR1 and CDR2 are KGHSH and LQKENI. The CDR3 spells CASSSNSYEQYF. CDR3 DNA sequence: TGTGCCAGCTCATCTAACTCCTACGAGCAGTACTTC.

This CDR3 reads CASSFPASEQFF. The CDR3 DNA is TGTGCCAGCAGCTTTCCAGCGTCTGAGCAGTTCTTC. The rearrangement links TRBV7-2 to TRBJ2-1; D is unclear. This CDR3 contains 12 residues. Trimming took off 3 bases at V and 9 bases at J, with 9 bases between the two ends. CDR1 SGHTA and CDR2 FQGNSA come from the germline V gene.

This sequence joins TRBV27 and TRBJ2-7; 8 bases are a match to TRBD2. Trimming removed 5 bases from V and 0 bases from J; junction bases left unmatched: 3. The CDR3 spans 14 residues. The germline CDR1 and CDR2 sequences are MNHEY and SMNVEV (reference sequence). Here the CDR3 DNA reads TGTGCCAGCAGTGATCTAGCGGGCTCCTACGAGCAGTACTTC. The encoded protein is CASSDLAGSYEQYF.

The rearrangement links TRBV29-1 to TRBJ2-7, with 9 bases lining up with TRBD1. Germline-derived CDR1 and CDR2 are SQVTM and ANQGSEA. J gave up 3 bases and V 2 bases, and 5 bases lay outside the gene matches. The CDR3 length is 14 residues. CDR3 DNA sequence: TGCAGCGTTGAACCGGGACAGGGAGGCTACGAGCAGTACTTC. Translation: CSVEPGQGGYEQYF.

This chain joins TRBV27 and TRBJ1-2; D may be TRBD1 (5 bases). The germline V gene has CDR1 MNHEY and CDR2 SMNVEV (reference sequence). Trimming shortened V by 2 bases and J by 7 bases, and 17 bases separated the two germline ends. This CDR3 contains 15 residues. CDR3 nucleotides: TGTGCCAGCAGTTTAGTTGACAGCGCTATATCTGGCTACACCTTC. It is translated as CASSLVDSAISGYTF.

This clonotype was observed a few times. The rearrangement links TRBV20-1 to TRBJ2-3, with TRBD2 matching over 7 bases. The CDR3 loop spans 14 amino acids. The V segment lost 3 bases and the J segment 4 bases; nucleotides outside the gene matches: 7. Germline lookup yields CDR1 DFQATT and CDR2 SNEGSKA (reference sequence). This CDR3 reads CSARATSLPDTQYF. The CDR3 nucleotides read TGCAGTGCTAGGGCGACTAGCTTGCCAGATACGCAGTATTTT.